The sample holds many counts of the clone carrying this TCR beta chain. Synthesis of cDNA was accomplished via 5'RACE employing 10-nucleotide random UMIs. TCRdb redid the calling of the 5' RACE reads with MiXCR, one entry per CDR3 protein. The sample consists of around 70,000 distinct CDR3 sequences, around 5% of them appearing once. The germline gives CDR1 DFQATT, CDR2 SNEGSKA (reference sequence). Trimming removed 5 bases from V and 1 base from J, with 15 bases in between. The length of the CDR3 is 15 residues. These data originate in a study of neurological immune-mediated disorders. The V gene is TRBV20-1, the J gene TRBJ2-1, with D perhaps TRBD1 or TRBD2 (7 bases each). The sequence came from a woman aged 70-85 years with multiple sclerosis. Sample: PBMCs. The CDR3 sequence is CSAGGQRDSYNEQFF. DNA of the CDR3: TGCAGTGCTGGGGGACAGCGGGATTCCTACAATGAGCAGTTCTTC.